The 21 T cell receptor beta chains presented below share a single source sample, sequenced in a study of cytomegalovirus exposure and HLA in healthy donors. Assay: immunoSEQ multiplex PCR; the TCRdb copy retains only in-frame clones and omits some. Here the sample spans tens of thousands of clones, about 89% being singletons. Sample: PBMCs. The receptors here all came from a man younger than 35 in good health and CMV-seronegative.

In its sample, this clone was seen once. V is TRBV29-1 and J is TRBJ2-5; D ambiguous. Germline loops: CDR1 SQVTM, CDR2 ANQGSEA. The V end lost 5 bases, the J end lost 5 bases, and 6 bases lay between the germline ends. The length of the CDR3 is 10 residues. Here the CDR3 DNA reads TGCAGCGTTCAGTTGGAGACCCAGTACTTC. Encoded protein: CSVQLETQYF.

The rearrangement uses TRBV28 and TRBJ2-7, with D maybe TRBD1 (5 bases). The germline V and J ends were trimmed by 5 bases and 6 bases, with 35 bases remaining between them. Germline CDR1 and CDR2: MDHEN and SYDVKM. This CDR3 region has 20 residues. CDR3 nucleotide sequence: TGTGCCAGCAGTCCAGACAAATACAGGTTCTCAGGGTCTGCGCTGGGCGAGCAGTACTTC. This translates into CASSPDKYRFSGSALGEQYF.

This clone appeared a few times. Other DNA variants within this sample encode the same CDR3. The genes are TRBV20-1 and TRBJ2-7; D possibly corresponds to TRBD1 (5 bases). The CDR3 contains 11 residues. V was pared by 2 bases and J by 3 bases, with 5 bases between. CDR1 and CDR2 (germline): DFQATT, SNEGSKA (reference sequence). The CDR3 is CSARRGYEQYF. The CDR3, as DNA: TGCAGTGCTAGAAGGGGCTACGAGCAGTACTTC.

The chain has TRBV29-1 and TRBJ2-2; perhaps TRBD2 as D (6 bases). Trimming stripped 1 base from V and 1 base from J, with 10 bases between. Per the germline V gene, CDR1 is SQVTM and CDR2 is ANQGSEA. The CDR3 covers 15 residues. This CDR3 reads CSVEGTSRNTGELFF. The CDR3 bases are TGCAGCGTTGAAGGAACTAGCAGGAACACCGGGGAGCTGTTTTTT.

The genes are TRBV19 and TRBJ1-5; D possibly corresponds to TRBD1 (5 bases). Trimming cost V 0 bases and J 0 bases, with 18 bases left between them. Per germline, CDR1 LNHDA and CDR2 SQIVND (reference sequence). This CDR3 comprises 19 residues. The CDR3 bases are TGTGCCAGTAGTATAGAGAAGGGGAATTCATTATCTAGCAATCAGCCCCAGCATTTT. Amino acids: CASSIEKGNSLSSNQPQHF.

This chain links TRBV14 with TRBJ1-2; 8 bases map to TRBD1. Trimming cost V 4 bases and J 6 bases; bases outside gene matches: 4. The CDR3 spans 13 residues. Germline V CDR1 and CDR2: SGHDN, FVKESK. The CDR3 sequence: CASSLRQGHGYTF. CDR3 bases: TGTGCCAGCAGCCTGAGACAGGGGCATGGCTACACCTTC.

V gene TRBV7-9 combines with J gene TRBJ1-2; possibly TRBD1 for D (5 bases). CDR1 is SEHNR, CDR2 FQNEAQ, per germline (reference sequence). V lost 5 bases and J 4 bases, leaving 23 bases between the germline ends. The CDR3 covers 17 residues. The CDR3 DNA reads as TGTGCCAGCAGCCACAGACAGATCTCGATAAAATTCTATGGCTACACCTTC. This encodes CASSHRQISIKFYGYTF.

This clone was counted once. The chain carries TRBV5-1 and TRBJ1-3, with D unclear. Germline CDR1 SGHRS, CDR2 YFSETQ. Trimming shortened V by 2 bases and J by 8 bases, and 23 bases separated the two germline ends. This CDR3 is built from 17 residues. The CDR3 region is CASSFVPPISERDTIYF. The CDR3 DNA sequence: TGCGCCAGCAGCTTTGTCCCCCCGATCAGCGAACGAGACACCATATATTTT.

This rearrangement joins TRBV11-3 to TRBJ2-3, with D perhaps TRBD1 (6 bases). V lost 3 bases to trimming and J lost 4 bases, with 8 bases between them. Germline V lookup: CDR1 SGHNT, CDR2 YENEEA. The CDR3 is 13 residues long. CDR3 DNA: TGTGCCAGCAGCTTGAACAGGGCAGATACGCAGTATTTT. Translating gives CASSLNRADTQYF.

V usage is TRBV29-1 and J usage is TRBJ1-5, with 9 bases identical to TRBD1. Germline loops: CDR1 SQVTM, CDR2 ANQGSEA. This CDR3 is built from 16 residues. CDR3 DNA: TGCAGATACTACGGGACAGGGCGTATCTTGTACCAGCCCCAGCATTTT. As protein: CRYYGTGRILYQPQHF.

The J gene is TRBJ1-4, the V gene TRBV19; the match to TRBD1 covers 7 bases. Looked up from germline, CDR1 is LNHDA and CDR2 is SQIVND (reference sequence). The CDR3 runs 15 residues. J lost 7 bases, V lost 6 bases, and 11 bases had no gene match. The CDR3 here is CASSLGQDRGEKLFF. As DNA, the CDR3 is TGTGCCAGTAGCCTCGGACAGGATCGAGGTGAAAAACTGTTTTTT.

This clone was picked up a small number of times. The chain links TRBV9 to TRBJ2-7; 8 bases are shared with TRBD2. The CDR3 extends over 14 amino acids. Trimming at V came to 0 bases and at J to 4 bases, leaving 3 bases not matched to a gene. Germline assignment: CDR1 SGDLS and CDR2 YYNGEE. This CDR3 reads CASSVGVAGYEQYF. In DNA form, the CDR3 reads TGTGCCAGCAGCGTAGGGGTAGCGGGGTACGAGCAGTACTTC.

On this clone: This sample also contains other DNA sequences that code for the same CDR3. V is TRBV7-9 and J is TRBJ1-2, with D unclear. V lost 3 bases and J 2 bases, leaving 7 bases between the germline ends. The germline V gene has CDR1 SEHNR and CDR2 FQNEAQ (reference sequence). The CDR3 sequence is 13 residues long. DNA for the CDR3: TGTGCCAGCAGCTTGGGAGGGAACTATGGCTACACCTTC. It translates to CASSLGGNYGYTF.

The chain couples TRBV7-2 to TRBJ1-2, with a tentative D call TRBD1 (6 bases). The germline gives CDR1 SGHTA, CDR2 FQGNSA. The CDR3 is made up of 14 amino acids. Trimming left V 5 bases short and J 8 bases short, with 18 bases between. DNA for the CDR3: TGTGCCAGCAGCCCCCCCGGTGCGGGGGCCGGCTACACCTTC. Translating gives CASSPPGAGAGYTF.

The CDR3 DNA reads as TGTGCCAGCAGCCAAGGATCCTCTAGCGGCGGGGAGCTGTTTTTT. Protein product: CASSQGSSSGGELFF. The chain combines TRBV11-3 with TRBJ2-2; TRBD2 agrees at 7 bases. CDR3 length: 15 amino acids. The trim removed 5 bases at V and 7 bases at J, leaving 10 bases unmatched. Germline assignment: CDR1 SGHNT and CDR2 YENEEA. The full variable domain, completed using reference TRBV11-3 and TRBJ2-2, is EAGVVQSPRYKIIEKKQPVAFWCNPISGHNTLYWYLQNLGQGPELLIRYENEEAVDDSQLPKDRFSAERLKGVDSTLKIQPAELGDSAVYLCASSQGSSSGGELFFGEGSRLTVL.

The chain carries TRBV30 and TRBJ1-2; D perhaps matches TRBD1 (6 bases). Looked up from germline, CDR1 is GTSNPN and CDR2 is SVGIG (reference sequence). This CDR3 is 13 amino acids long. V was clipped by 0 bases and J by 8 bases, with 13 bases between them. The CDR3 nucleotides are TGTGCCTGGAGTGTACAGGGATTCAGGGGCTACACCTTC. Its protein product is CAWSVQGFRGYTF.

Written as DNA, the CDR3 is TGTGCCAGCCGCCTAGCGGGAGCCTGGGGGTACTACGAGCAGTACTTC. This encodes CASRLAGAWGYYEQYF. The chain carries TRBV19 and TRBJ2-7; 10 nucleotides match TRBD2. The germline CDR1 and CDR2 sequences are LNHDA and SQIVND (reference sequence). The V segment lost 9 bases and the J segment 3 bases; nucleotides outside the gene matches: 14. The CDR3 spans 16 residues.

The J gene is TRBJ2-7, the V gene TRBV30; TRBD1 aligns across 8 bases. The germline V gene encodes CDR1 GTSNPN and CDR2 SVGIG (reference sequence). The J segment lost 6 bases and the V segment lost 0 bases, leaving 10 bases of the junction unmatched. The CDR3 totals 15 residues. CDR3 bases: TGTGCCTGGAGTGTATTAGGGGAGGACAGGGTCGAGCAGTACTTC. It is translated as CAWSVLGEDRVEQYF.

This CDR3 reads CAWSGRGLAGHTIRETQYF. CDR3 DNA sequence: TGTGCCTGGAGCGGGCGTGGGCTAGCGGGACACACCATCAGGGAGACCCAGTACTTC. This chain uses TRBV30 with TRBJ2-5; 9 bases agree with TRBD2. The CDR3 length is 19 residues. Germline CDR1 GTSNPN, CDR2 SVGIG (reference sequence). The V gene end was trimmed by 3 bases and the J gene end by 5 bases; junction bases not matched to a gene: 22.

This clone has only one observation. The V call is TRBV20-1, the J call TRBJ1-2; 7 nucleotides match TRBD1. There are 11 residues in the CDR3. The germline CDR1 and CDR2 sequences are DFQATT and SNEGSKA (reference sequence). As DNA, the CDR3 is TGCAGCGACGGACAGGTGGATGGCTACACCTTC. Translated: CSDGQVDGYTF.

The rearrangement uses TRBV6-6 and TRBJ2-1; weak D call: TRBD2 (5 bases). In germline, CDR1 is MNHNY, CDR2 SVGAGI (reference sequence). V was pared by 6 bases and J by 3 bases, with 12 bases between. This CDR3 has 14 amino acids. Written as DNA, the CDR3 is TGTGCCAGCAGAATAGCGACTTACTACAATGAGCAGTTCTTC. Its protein is CASRIATYYNEQFF.